The entry below describes one T cell receptor beta chain. This entry comes from a study of blood T cell repertoires in COVID-19. About the study: COVID-19 samples collected from the United States, Italy and Spain covered acute and convalescent phases.

This table comes from immunoSEQ multiplex PCR, and its TCRdb copy is limited to in-frame clones, with some not included. Of roughly 60,000 clones detected, 92% appear once; the ten largest clones hold 5.5% to 6.5%. V was shortened by 0 bases and J by 1 base, with 10 bases between the two germline ends. Germline CDR1 reads SGHAT; CDR2 reads FQNNGV. The CDR3 length is 16 residues. The receptor comes from a human donor in a cohort sampled during active COVID-19. The chain combines TRBV11-2 with TRBJ2-1; D is possibly TRBD2 (5 bases). Source material: peripheral blood. CDR3 DNA: TGTGCCAGCAGCTTAGATCCAACGGGATCCTACAATGAGCAGTTCTTC. This translates into CASSLDPTGSYNEQFF. Combining the CDR3 with reference TRBV11-2 and TRBJ2-1 gives the whole variable domain EAGVAQSPRYKIIEKRQSVAFWCNPISGHATLYWYQQILGQGPKLLIQFQNNGVVDDSQLPKDRFSAERLKGVDSTLKIQPAKLEDSAVYLCASSLDPTGSYNEQFFGPGTRLTVL.